These T cell receptor beta chains were read from a single sample in a study of regulatory T cells in long-lasting Graves disease. In TCRdb, the multiplex PCR reads were re-called with MiXCR into one record per CDR3 protein. In the table there are about 310,000 distinct CDR3 sequences, roughly a fifth of which are singletons. Sequences were derived from peripheral blood mononuclear cells (PBMCs), sampled when the disease was refractory, from a patient treated with antithyroid drugs. The receptor source for this set is a female donor with Graves disease. CDR3s include the opening cysteine and the closing phenylalanine or tryptophan. A D gene is named only where the DNA matches it firmly. A clone size is listed for some rows: how often the clone was seen (once, few, many), or a class if it is expanded.

abundance: few; j_gene: TRBJ2-5; v_gene: TRBV7-9; d_gene: -; CDR3nt: TGTGCCAGCAGCTTAGAGTACCGGTCAGTAGAGACCCGGTACTTC; CDR3aa: CASSLEYRSVETRYF
abundance: -; j_gene: TRBJ1-3; v_gene: TRBV28; d_gene: -; CDR3nt: TGTGCCAGCAGTTTAAGTGCCGGGTCCCGAGGTGGAAACACCATATATTTT; CDR3aa: CASSLSAGSRGGNTIYF
abundance: few; j_gene: TRBJ1-3; v_gene: TRBV3-1; d_gene: -; CDR3nt: TGTGCCAGCAGCCCCATGCCAATGACATCGGGAAACACCATATATTTT; CDR3aa: CASSPMPMTSGNTIYF
abundance: few; j_gene: TRBJ2-2; v_gene: TRBV28; d_gene: -; CDR3nt: TGTGCCAGCAGCTACGGACAGACGAACACCGGGGAGCTGTTTTTT; CDR3aa: CASSYGQTNTGELFF
abundance: -; j_gene: TRBJ1-2; v_gene: TRBV6-1; d_gene: TRBD1; CDR3nt: TGTGCCAGCACCGACGGGGACAGTCGTAACTATGGCTACACCTTC; CDR3aa: CASTDGDSRNYGYTF
abundance: many; j_gene: TRBJ2-7; v_gene: TRBV7-9; d_gene: TRBD2; CDR3nt: TGTGCCAGCAGCTTAGGACTAGCTGACGAGCAGTACTTC; CDR3aa: CASSLGLADEQYF
abundance: many; j_gene: TRBJ1-6; v_gene: TRBV30; d_gene: TRBD1; CDR3nt: TGTGCCTGGGAACCGGGGACAGGGGTATCACCCCTCCACTTT; CDR3aa: CAWEPGTGVSPLHF
abundance: -; j_gene: TRBJ2-2; v_gene: TRBV5-1; d_gene: -; CDR3nt: TGCGCCAGCAGCTTTCCTGGGGGCAACACCGGGGAGCTGTTTTTT; CDR3aa: CASSFPGGNTGELFF
abundance: many; j_gene: TRBJ1-1; v_gene: TRBV6-1; d_gene: -; CDR3nt: TGTGCCAGCATTAAGGGGGGAGGGACTGAAGCTTTCTTT; CDR3aa: CASIKGGGTEAFF
abundance: -; j_gene: TRBJ2-5; v_gene: TRBV28; d_gene: TRBD1; CDR3nt: TGTGCCAGCAGTCCGGACAGGGTACGAGAGACCCAGTACTTC; CDR3aa: CASSPDRVRETQYF
abundance: -; j_gene: TRBJ2-7; v_gene: TRBV18; d_gene: TRBD2; CDR3nt: TGTGCCAGTGCAACTAGCGGGCGCTCCTACGAGCAGTACTTC; CDR3aa: CASATSGRSYEQYF
abundance: few; j_gene: TRBJ1-1; v_gene: TRBV20-1; d_gene: -; CDR3nt: TGCAGTGCTAGTACCCCAGGGGAAAACACTGAAGCTTTCTTT; CDR3aa: CSASTPGENTEAFF
abundance: many; j_gene: TRBJ2-2; v_gene: TRBV11-2; d_gene: TRBD2; CDR3nt: TGTGCCAGCAGCTTAGAGGGACTAGCGGTGAACACCGGGGAGCTGTTTTTT; CDR3aa: CASSLEGLAVNTGELFF
abundance: few; j_gene: TRBJ1-1; v_gene: TRBV6-1; d_gene: -; CDR3nt: TGTACCAGCACCGGAGGTCTGGCCACTGAAGCTTTCTTT; CDR3aa: CTSTGGLATEAFF
abundance: -; j_gene: TRBJ2-2; v_gene: TRBV18; d_gene: TRBD1; CDR3nt: TGTGCCAGCTCACCACCATCCGGGACAGTGAACACCGGGGAGCTGTTTTTT; CDR3aa: CASSPPSGTVNTGELFF
abundance: -; j_gene: TRBJ1-2; v_gene: TRBV20-1; d_gene: -; CDR3nt: TGCAGTGCTAGAGATGGGGGGTTCGGCTATGGCTACACCTTC; CDR3aa: CSARDGGFGYGYTF
abundance: many; j_gene: TRBJ1-5; v_gene: TRBV27; d_gene: TRBD1; CDR3nt: TGTGCCACCAGGGGGGCGGGCAATCAGCCCCAGCATTTT; CDR3aa: CATRGAGNQPQHF
abundance: many; j_gene: TRBJ1-1; v_gene: TRBV24-1; d_gene: TRBD1; CDR3nt: TGTGCCACCAGTGATTCCGGACAGGGGGACACTGAAGCTTTCTTT; CDR3aa: CATSDSGQGDTEAFF